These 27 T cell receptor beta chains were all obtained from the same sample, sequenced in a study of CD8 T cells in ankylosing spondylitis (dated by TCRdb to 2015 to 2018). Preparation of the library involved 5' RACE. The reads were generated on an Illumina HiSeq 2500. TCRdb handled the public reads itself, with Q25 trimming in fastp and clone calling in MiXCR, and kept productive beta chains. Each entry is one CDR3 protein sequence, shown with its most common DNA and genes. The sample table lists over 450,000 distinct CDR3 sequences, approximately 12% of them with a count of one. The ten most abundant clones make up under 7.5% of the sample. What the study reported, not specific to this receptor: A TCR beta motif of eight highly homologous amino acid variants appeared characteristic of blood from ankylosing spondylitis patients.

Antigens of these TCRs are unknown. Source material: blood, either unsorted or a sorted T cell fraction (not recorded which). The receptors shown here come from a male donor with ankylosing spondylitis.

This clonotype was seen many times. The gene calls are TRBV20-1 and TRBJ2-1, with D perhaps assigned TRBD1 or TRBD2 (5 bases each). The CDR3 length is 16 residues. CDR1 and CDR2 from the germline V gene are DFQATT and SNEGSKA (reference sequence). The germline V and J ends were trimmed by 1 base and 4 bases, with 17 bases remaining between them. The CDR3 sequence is CSARGALGESYNEQFF. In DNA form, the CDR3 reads TGCAGTGCTAGAGGTGCTTTGGGGGAGAGTTACAATGAGCAGTTCTTC.

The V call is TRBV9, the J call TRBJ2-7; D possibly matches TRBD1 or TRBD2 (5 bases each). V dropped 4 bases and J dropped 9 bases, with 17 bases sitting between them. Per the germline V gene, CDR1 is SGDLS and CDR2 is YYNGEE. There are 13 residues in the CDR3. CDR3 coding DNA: TGTGCCAGCAGCCCAACGGGACCCGAAGGGCAGTACTTC. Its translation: CASSPTGPEGQYF.

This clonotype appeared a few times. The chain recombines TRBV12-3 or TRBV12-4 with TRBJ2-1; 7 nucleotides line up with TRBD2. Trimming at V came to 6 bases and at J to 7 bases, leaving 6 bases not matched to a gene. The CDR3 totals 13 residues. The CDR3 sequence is CASSPAGRNEQFF. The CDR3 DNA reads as TGTGCCAGCAGCCCAGCGGGAAGGAATGAGCAGTTCTTC.

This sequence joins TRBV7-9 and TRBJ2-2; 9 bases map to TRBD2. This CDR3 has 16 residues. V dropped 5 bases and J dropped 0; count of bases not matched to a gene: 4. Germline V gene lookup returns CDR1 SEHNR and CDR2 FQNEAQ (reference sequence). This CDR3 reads CASSAPSGANTGELFF. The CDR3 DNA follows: TGTGCCAGCAGCGCCCCTAGCGGGGCGAACACCGGGGAGCTGTTTTTT. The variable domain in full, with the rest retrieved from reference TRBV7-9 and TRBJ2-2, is DTGVSQNPRHKITKRGQNVTFRCDPISEHNRLYWYRQTLGQGPEFLTYFQNEAQLEKSRLLSDRFSAERPKGSFSTLEIQRTEQGDSAMYLCASSAPSGANTGELFFGEGSRLTVL.

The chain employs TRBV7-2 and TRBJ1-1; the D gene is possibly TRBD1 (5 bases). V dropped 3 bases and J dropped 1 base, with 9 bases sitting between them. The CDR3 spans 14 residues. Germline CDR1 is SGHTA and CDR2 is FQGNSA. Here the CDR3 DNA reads TGTGCCAGCAGCTTCCGGGGCCCGAACACTGAAGCTTTCTTT. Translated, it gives CASSFRGPNTEAFF.

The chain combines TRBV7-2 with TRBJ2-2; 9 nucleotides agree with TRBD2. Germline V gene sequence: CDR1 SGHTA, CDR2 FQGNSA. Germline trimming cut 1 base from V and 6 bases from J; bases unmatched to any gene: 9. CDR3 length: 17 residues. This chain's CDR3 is CASSLVIAGDSPGELFF. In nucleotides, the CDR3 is TGTGCCAGCAGCTTAGTTATAGCGGGAGATTCCCCCGGGGAGCTGTTTTTT.

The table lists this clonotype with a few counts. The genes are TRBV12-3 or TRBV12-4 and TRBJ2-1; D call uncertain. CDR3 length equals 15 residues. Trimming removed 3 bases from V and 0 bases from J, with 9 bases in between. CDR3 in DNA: TGTGCCAGCAGTTTGATCGCCCTCTCCTACAATGAGCAGTTCTTC. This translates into CASSLIALSYNEQFF.

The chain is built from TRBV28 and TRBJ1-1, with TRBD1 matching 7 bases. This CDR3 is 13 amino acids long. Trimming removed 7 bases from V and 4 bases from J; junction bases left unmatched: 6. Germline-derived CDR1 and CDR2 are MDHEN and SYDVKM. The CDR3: CASTQGGATEAFF. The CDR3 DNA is TGTGCCAGCACCCAGGGGGGGGCCACTGAAGCTTTCTTT. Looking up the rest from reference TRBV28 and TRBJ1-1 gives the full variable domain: DVKVTQSSRYLVKRTGEKVFLECVQDMDHENMFWYRQDPGLGLRLIYFSYDVKMKEKGDIPEGYSVSREKKERFSLILESASTNQTSMYLCASTQGGATEAFFGQGTRLTVV.

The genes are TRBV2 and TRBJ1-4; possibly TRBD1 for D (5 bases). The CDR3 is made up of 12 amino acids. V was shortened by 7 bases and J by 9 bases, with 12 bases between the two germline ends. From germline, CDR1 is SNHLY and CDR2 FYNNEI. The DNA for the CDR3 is TGTGCCAGCATGGGGCGAGAGAAAAAACTGTTTTTT. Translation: CASMGREKKLFF.

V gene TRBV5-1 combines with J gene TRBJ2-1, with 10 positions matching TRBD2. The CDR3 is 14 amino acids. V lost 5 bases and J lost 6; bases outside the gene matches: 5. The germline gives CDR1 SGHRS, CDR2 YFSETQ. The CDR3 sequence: CASRLAGIRNEQFF. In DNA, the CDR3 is TGCGCCAGCAGACTAGCGGGAATCCGCAATGAGCAGTTCTTC.

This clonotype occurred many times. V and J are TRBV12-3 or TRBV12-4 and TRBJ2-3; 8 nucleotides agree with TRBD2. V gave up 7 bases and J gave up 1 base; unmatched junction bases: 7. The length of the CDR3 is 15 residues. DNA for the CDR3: TGTGCCAGCACCTCTCGAGCGGGAGGCACAGATACGCAGTATTTT. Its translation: CASTSRAGGTDTQYF.

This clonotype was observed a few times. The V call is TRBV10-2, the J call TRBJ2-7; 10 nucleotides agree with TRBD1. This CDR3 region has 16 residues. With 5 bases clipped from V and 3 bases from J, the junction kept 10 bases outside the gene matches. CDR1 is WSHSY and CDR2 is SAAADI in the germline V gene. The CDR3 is CASSTTGGSKVYEQYF. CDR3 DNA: TGCGCCAGCAGTACGACAGGGGGCTCGAAAGTCTACGAGCAGTACTTC.

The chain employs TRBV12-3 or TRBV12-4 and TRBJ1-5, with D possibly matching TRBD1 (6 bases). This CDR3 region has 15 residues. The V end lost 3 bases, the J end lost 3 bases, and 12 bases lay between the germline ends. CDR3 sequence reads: CASSFSGGNNQPQHF. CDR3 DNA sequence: TGTGCCAGCAGTTTTAGCGGGGGCAACAATCAGCCCCAGCATTTT.

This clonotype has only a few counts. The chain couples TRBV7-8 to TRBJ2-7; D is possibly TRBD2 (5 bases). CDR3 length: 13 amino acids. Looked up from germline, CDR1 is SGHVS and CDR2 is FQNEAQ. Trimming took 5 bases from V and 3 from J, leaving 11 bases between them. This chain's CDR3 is CASSPRRDYEQYV. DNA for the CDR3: TGTGCCAGCAGCCCCCGTCGGGACTACGAGCAGTACGTC.

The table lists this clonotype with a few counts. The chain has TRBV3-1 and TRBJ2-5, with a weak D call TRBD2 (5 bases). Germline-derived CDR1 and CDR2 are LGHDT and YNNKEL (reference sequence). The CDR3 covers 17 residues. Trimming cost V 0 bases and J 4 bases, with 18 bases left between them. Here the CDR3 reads CASSQDSRVSGGETQYF. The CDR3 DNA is TGTGCCAGCAGCCAAGATTCTCGGGTTTCCGGAGGAGAGACCCAGTACTTC.

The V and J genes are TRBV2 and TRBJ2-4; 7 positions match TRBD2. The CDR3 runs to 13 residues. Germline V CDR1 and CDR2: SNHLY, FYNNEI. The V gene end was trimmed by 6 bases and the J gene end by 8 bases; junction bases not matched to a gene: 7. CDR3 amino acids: CASRVAGEDIQYF. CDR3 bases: TGTGCCAGCAGAGTCGCGGGAGAGGACATTCAGTACTTC.

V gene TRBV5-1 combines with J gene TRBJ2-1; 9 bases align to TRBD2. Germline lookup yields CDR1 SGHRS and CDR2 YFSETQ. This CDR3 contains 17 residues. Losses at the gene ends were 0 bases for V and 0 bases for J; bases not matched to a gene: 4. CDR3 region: CASSLAPLAGSYNEQFF. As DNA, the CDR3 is TGCGCCAGCAGCTTGGCCCCACTAGCGGGCTCCTACAATGAGCAGTTCTTC.

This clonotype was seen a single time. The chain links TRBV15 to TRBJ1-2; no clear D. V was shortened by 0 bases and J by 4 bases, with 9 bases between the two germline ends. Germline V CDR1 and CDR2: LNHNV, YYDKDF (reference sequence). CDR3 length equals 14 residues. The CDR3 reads CATSREASFYGYTF. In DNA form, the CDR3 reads TGTGCCACCAGCAGAGAGGCCAGCTTCTATGGCTACACCTTC.

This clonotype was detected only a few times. Written as DNA, the CDR3 is TGTGCCAGCAGCTTAGCGGGCTCGTCAGATACGCAGTATTTT. Translating gives CASSLAGSSDTQYF. The chain couples TRBV7-2 to TRBJ2-3; no clear D. V lost 0 bases and J 4 bases, leaving 8 bases between the germline ends. This CDR3 is 14 amino acids long. Germline V gene lookup returns CDR1 SGHTA and CDR2 FQGNSA.

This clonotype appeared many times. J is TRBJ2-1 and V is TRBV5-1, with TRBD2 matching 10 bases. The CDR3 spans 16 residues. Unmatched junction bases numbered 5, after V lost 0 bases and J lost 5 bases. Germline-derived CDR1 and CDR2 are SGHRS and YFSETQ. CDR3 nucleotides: TGCGCCAGCAGCTTGGCCGTGCTAGCGGGAGACAATGAGCAGTTCTTC. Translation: CASSLAVLAGDNEQFF. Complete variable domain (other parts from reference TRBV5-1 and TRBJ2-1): KAGVTQTPRYLIKTRGQQVTLSCSPISGHRSVSWYQQTPGQGLQFLFEYFSETQRNKGNFPGRFSGRQFSNSRSEMNVSTLELGDSALYLCASSLAVLAGDNEQFFGPGTRLTVL.

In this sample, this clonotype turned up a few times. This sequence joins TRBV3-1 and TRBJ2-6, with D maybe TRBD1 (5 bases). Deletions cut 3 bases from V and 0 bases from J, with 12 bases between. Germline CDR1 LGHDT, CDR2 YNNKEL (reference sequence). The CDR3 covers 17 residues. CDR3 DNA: TGTGCCAGCAGCCAGCTCCTGACAGACTCTGGGGCCAACGTCCTGACTTTC. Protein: CASSQLLTDSGANVLTF.

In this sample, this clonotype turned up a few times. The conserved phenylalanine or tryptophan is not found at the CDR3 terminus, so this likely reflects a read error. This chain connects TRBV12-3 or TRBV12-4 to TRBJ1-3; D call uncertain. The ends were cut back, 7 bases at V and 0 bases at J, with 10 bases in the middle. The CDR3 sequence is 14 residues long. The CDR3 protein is CASIQRSSGNTIYL. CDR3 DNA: TGTGCCAGCATCCAGCGAAGCTCTGGAAACACCATATATCTT.

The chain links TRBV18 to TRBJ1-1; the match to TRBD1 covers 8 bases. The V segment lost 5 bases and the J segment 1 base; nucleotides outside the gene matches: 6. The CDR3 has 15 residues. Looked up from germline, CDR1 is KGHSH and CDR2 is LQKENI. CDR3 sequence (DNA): TGTGCCAGCTCATTCTACAGGGGGACGAACACTGAAGCTTTCTTT. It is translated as CASSFYRGTNTEAFF.

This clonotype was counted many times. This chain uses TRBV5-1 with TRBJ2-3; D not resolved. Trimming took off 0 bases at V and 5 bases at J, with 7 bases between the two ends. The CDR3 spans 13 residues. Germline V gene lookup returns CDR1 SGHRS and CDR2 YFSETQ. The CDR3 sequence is CASSLEGEDTQYF. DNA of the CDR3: TGCGCCAGCAGCTTGGAGGGCGAAGATACGCAGTATTTT.

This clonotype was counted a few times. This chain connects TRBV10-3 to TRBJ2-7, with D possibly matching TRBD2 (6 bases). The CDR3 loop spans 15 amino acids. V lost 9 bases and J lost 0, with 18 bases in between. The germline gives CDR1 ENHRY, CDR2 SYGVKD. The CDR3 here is CAIQGSFGSSYEQYF. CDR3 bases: TGTGCCATTCAGGGATCCTTCGGGAGCTCCTACGAGCAGTACTTC.

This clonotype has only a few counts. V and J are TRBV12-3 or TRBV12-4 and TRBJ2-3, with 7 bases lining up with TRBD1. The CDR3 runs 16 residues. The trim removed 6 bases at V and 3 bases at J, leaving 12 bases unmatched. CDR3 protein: CASSPWGRQGTDTQYF. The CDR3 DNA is TGTGCCAGCAGCCCTTGGGGTCGACAGGGAACAGATACGCAGTATTTT.

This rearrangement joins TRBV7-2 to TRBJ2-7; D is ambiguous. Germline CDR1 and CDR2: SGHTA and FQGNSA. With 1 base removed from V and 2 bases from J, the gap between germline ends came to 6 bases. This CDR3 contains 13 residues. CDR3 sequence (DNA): TGTGCCAGCAGCTTAGAAGTCGCCTACGAGCAGTACTTC. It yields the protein CASSLEVAYEQYF.